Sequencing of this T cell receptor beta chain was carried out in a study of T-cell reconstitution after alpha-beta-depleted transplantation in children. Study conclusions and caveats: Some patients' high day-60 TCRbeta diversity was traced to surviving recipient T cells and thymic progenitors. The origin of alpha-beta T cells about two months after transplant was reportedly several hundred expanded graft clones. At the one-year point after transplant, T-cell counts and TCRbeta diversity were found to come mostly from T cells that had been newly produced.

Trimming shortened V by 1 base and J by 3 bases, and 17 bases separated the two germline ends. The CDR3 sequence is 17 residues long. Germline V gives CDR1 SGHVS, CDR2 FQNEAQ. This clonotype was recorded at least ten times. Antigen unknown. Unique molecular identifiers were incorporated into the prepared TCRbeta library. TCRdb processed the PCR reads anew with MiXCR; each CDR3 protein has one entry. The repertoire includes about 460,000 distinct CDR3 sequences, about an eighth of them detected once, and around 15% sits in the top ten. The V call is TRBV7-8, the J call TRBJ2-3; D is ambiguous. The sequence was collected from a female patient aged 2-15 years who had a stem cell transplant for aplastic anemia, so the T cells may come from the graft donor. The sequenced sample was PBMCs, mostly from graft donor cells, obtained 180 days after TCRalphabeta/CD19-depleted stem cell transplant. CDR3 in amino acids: CASSLGSGFGRTDTQYF. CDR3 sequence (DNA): TGTGCCAGCAGCTTAGGGTCCGGGTTTGGTCGTACAGATACGCAGTATTTT. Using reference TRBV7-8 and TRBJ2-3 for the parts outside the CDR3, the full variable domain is GAGVSQSPRYKVAKRGQDVALRCDPISGHVSLFWYQQALGQGPEFLTYFQNEAQLDKSGLPSDRFFAERPEGSVSTLKIQRTQQEDSAVYLCASSLGSGFGRTDTQYFGPGTRLTVL.